The T cell receptor beta chain described here comes from a study of T cell responses to AZD1222 COVID-19 vaccine. Study-wide results and limits: Variant regions that are unmutated are reportedly the target of nearly half of spike-specific TCRs.

This table comes from immunoSEQ multiplex PCR, and its TCRdb copy is limited to in-frame clones, with some not included. The sample has fewer than 120,000 clones; approximately 92% are singletons. Details on this clone: What it binds is not known.

V shed 3 bases and J shed 0 bases, with 11 bases lying between them. Germline assignment: CDR1 SGHTA and CDR2 FQGTGA. CDR3 length: 15 amino acids. The specimen comprised peripheral blood, sampled 28 days after the second AZD1222 dose. J is TRBJ1-2 and V is TRBV7-3; unclear D gene. The receptor's source is an adult who received the AZD1222 COVID-19 vaccine. In DNA, the CDR3 is TGTGCCAGCAGCTTGAGCTGGGGTTCTAACTATGGCTACACCTTC. Encoded protein: CASSLSWGSNYGYTF.